This note documents a single T cell receptor beta chain sequence. The antigen this receptor binds is unknown. The record has no base qualities; no much larger clone is one base away. The data stem from a study of blood T cells in healthy people across ages (dated by TCRdb to between 2015 and 2017). General notes on the study: In model experiments, template switching captured about one uniquely barcoded TCR beta cDNA molecule for every two T cells. Using deep sequencing normalized with unique cDNA molecular identifiers, the study measured how TCR beta repertoire diversity changes with age. To avoid experimental bias, donors of different ages were spread randomly across the sequencing lanes. Using the same blood draw, the study looked at two additional independent replicas of 1 million unique cDNA reads for two donors, one aged 18 to 30 and the other aged 80 or older. Donors were grouped into four age groups: young (average about 15 years), middle-aged (39), aged (about 59) and long-lived (approximately 81).

Donors were roughly 40 systemically healthy Caucasian individuals from Russia aged 6 to 90 years. Each donor gave 8 to 10 milliliters of peripheral blood, drawn into EDTA-treated Vacutainer tubes. Ficoll-Paque density-gradient centrifugation was used to isolate PBMCs, with at least 6.5 million per sample. Total RNA was extracted from PBMCs with Trizol reagent, with at least 6 micrograms obtained per sample. Naive CD45RAhigh/CD27high T cell percentages were measured by flow cytometry on a PBMC aliquot from every donor. What the study reported, not specific to this receptor: There was a strong correlation between observed TCR beta diversity and the percentage of naive T cells measured by flow cytometry. Estimates of total diversity based on one million sequenced T cells were considered lower bounds and underestimates. Observed TCR beta diversity per million T cells fell roughly linearly with age, and a significant reduction was already apparent by age around 40. Bulk unsorted PBMC profiling prevented conclusive comparison of naive and antigen-experienced compartments. The long-lived group showed more naive CD4+ T cells, fewer expanded clones and increased TCR diversity than the aged group, suggesting age selection. The CMV infection status of donors was not known, potentially confounding age-related changes in expanded clonotypes.

The library was obtained by 5' RACE. This sample was sequenced with an Illumina HiSeq 2500. A second roughly 6 to 11 cycle PCR used a sample-barcoded 5' primer and a J-beta primer mix. A unique molecular identifier was introduced onto each TCR beta cDNA molecule by a template-switch 5' adaptor carrying 12 random nucleotides. At least 2.5 million CDR3-containing paired-end reads were obtained from each sample. All of the RNA was converted into first-strand cDNA using the Mint cDNA synthesis kit, with a TRBC-specific oligonucleotide serving as the primer. Following uracil-DNA glycosylase treatment, all cDNA underwent a first 18-cycle PCR with the universal primers M1SS and BC2_uni_R. Processing in the source paper ran as follows. Normalization of each sample was performed by random selection of 1 million high-quality reads, each carrying a distinct molecular identifier. Instead of being binned into consensus sequences, reads with shared molecular identifiers were discarded. MiTCR, set to a Q25 quality threshold and the strictest error-elimination algorithm, was used for CDR3 identification, clonotype clustering and error correction. A nonparametric unseen species model with Euler transformation was used to estimate lower-bound total TCR beta diversity. Clones were called with MiXCR by TCRdb after fastp trimmed the public reads at Q25, and only in-frame beta chains were retained. All rows with the same CDR3 protein become a single entry with the most common DNA and genes. The V and J calls and clone size come from TCRdb's table, not from the authors' own analysis. The sample has 800,000 to 900,000 distinct CDR3 sequences on record, under 80% of them singletons. The top ten constitute roughly 26% of the sample.

The CDR3 goes from the cysteine to the phenylalanine over 14 residues. Only CDR3 DNA is held: 42 bases, read in frame from base 1. CDR1 and CDR2, looked up from the germline V gene, are SGHRS and YFSETQ. V is pruned by 0 bases and J by 5 bases, leaving 5 bases of the junction without a gene match. The sequence came from a man aged 30 to 45 in good health. Sequenced input: blood. The chain employs TRBV5-1 and TRBJ2-7; 7 central nucleotides agree with TRBD1. The DNA sequence follows: TGCGCCAGCAGCTTGGGGCAGGGGGTCCACGAGCAGTACTTC. Its product reads: CASSLGQGVHEQYF. When the CDR3 is completed using the reference TRBV5-1 and TRBJ2-7 genes on either side, the full variable domain is KAGVTQTPRYLIKTRGQQVTLSCSPISGHRSVSWYQQTPGQGLQFLFEYFSETQRNKGNFPGRFSGRQFSNSRSEMNVSTLELGDSALYLCASSLGQGVHEQYFGPGTRLTVT.